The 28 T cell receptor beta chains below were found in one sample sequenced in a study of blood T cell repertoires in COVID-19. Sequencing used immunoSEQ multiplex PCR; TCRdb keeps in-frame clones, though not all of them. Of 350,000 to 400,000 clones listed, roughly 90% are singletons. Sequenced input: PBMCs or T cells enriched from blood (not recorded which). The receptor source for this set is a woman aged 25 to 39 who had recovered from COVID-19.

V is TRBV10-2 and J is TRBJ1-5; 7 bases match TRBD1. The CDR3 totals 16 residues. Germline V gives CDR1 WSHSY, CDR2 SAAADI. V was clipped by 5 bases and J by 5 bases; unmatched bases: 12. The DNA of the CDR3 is TGCGCCAGCAGTTGGGTCTACAGGGGTACCGATCAGCCCCAGCATTTT. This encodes CASSWVYRGTDQPQHF.

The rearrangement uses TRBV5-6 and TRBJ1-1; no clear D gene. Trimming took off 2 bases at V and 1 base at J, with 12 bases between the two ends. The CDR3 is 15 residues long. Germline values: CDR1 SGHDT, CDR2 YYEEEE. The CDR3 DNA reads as TGTGCCAGCAGCTTTCCGGACTCGCAGAACACTGAAGCTTTCTTT. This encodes CASSFPDSQNTEAFF.

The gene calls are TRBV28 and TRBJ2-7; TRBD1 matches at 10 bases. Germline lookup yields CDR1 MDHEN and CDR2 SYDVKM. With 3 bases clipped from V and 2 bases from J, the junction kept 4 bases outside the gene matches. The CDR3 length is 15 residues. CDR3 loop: CASSLGQGLAYEQYF. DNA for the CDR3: TGTGCCAGCAGTTTGGGACAGGGGCTGGCCTACGAGCAGTACTTC.

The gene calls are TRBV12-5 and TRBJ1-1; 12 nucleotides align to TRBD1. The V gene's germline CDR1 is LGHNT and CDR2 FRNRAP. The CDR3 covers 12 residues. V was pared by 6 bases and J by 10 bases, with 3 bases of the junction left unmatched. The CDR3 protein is CASGRDRGPAFF. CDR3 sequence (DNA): TGTGCTAGTGGCCGGGACAGGGGGCCAGCTTTCTTT.

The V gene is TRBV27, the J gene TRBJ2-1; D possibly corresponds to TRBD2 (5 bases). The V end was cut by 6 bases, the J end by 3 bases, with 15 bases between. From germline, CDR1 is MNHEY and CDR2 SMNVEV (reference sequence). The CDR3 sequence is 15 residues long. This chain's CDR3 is CASSRTSPLYNEQFF. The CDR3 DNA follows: TGTGCCAGCAGCCGCACTAGTCCCCTCTACAATGAGCAGTTCTTC.

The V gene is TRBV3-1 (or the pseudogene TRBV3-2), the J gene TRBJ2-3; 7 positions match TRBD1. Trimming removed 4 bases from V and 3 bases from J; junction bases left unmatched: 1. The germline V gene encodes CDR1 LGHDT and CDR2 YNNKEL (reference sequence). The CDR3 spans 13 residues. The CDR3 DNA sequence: TGTGCCAGCAGCCGACAGGGAACAGATACGCAGTATTTT. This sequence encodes CASSRQGTDTQYF.

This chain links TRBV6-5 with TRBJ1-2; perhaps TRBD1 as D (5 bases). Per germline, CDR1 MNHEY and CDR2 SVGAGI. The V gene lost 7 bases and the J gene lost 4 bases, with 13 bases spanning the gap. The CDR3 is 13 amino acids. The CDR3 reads CASNDSPFYGYTF. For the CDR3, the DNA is TGTGCCAGCAACGACAGCCCTTTCTATGGCTACACCTTC.

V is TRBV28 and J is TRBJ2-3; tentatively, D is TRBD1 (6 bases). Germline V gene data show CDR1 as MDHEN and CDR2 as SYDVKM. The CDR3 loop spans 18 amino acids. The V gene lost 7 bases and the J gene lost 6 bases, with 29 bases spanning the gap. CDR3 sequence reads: CASTRSYRDGIGDDTQYF. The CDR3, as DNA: TGTGCCAGCACCCGATCCTACAGGGATGGAATCGGGGACGATACGCAGTATTTT.

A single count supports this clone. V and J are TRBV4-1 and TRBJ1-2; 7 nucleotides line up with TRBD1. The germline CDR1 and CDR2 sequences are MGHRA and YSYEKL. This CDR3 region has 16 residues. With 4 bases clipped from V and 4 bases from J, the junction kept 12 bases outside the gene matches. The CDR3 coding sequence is TGCGCCAGCAGCCCCATCGACCCAGGGGGAGGCTATGGCTACACCTTC. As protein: CASSPIDPGGGYGYTF.

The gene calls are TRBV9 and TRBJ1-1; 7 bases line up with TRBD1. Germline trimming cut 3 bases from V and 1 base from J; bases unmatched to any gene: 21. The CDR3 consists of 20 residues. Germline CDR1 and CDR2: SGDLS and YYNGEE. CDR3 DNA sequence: TGTGCCAGCAGCGCCCACCGGGGGTTGGGACAGAAAATAAAGAACACTGAAGCTTTCTTT. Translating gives CASSAHRGLGQKIKNTEAFF.

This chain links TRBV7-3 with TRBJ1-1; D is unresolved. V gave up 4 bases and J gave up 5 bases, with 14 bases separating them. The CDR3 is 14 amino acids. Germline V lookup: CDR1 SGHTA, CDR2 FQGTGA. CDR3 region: CASSSHGGLTEAFF. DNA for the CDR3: TGTGCCAGCAGCTCCCACGGCGGGTTGACTGAAGCTTTCTTT.

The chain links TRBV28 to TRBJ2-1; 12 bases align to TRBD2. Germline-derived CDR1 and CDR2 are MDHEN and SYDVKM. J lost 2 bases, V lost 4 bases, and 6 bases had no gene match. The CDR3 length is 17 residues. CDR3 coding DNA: TGTGCCAGCAGTTCATCAGGACTAGCGGGAACCTACAATGAGCAGTTCTTC. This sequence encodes CASSSSGLAGTYNEQFF.

The DNA of the CDR3 is TGCGCCAGCAGCTTGGGCTCGCATAGCTCCTACAATGAGCAGTTCTTC. Translating gives CASSLGSHSSYNEQFF. V usage is TRBV5-1 and J usage is TRBJ2-1; no clear D. Deletions cut 0 bases from V and 0 bases from J, with 10 bases between. CDR3 length: 16 residues. Germline CDR1 is SGHRS and CDR2 is YFSETQ. Full variable domain (outside the CDR3, taken from reference TRBV5-1 and TRBJ2-1): KAGVTQTPRYLIKTRGQQVTLSCSPISGHRSVSWYQQTPGQGLQFLFEYFSETQRNKGNFPGRFSGRQFSNSRSEMNVSTLELGDSALYLCASSLGSHSSYNEQFFGPGTRLTVL.

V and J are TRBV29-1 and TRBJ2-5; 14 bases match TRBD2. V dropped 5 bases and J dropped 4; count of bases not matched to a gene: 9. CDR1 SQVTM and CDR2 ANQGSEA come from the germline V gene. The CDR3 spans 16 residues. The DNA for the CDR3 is TGCAGCGTTCAGGGGACTAGCGGGAGATTAGGAGAGACCCAGTACTTC. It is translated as CSVQGTSGRLGETQYF.

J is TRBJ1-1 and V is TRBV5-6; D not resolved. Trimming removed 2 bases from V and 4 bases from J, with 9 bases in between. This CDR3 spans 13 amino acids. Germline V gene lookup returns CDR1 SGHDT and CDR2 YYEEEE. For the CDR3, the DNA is TGTGCCAGCAGCTTACAGAGCTTCACTGAAGCTTTCTTT. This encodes CASSLQSFTEAFF.

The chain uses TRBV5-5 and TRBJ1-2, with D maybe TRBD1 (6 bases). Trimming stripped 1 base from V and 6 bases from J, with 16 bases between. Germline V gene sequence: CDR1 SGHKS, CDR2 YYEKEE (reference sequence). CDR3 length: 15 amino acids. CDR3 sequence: CASSLFPGESDGYTF. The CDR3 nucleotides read TGTGCCAGCAGCTTGTTCCCAGGGGAATCTGATGGCTACACCTTC.

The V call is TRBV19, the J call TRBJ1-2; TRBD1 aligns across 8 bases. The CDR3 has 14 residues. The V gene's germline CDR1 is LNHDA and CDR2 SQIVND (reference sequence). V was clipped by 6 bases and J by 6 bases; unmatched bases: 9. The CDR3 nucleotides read TGTGCCAGTAGCTCCAGGGGGCCGGGGGATGGCTACACCTTC. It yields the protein CASSSRGPGDGYTF.

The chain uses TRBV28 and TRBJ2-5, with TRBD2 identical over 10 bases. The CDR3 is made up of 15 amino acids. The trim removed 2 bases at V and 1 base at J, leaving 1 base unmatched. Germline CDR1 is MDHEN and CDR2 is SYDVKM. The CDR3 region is CASSLLAGAQETQYF. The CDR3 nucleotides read TGTGCCAGCAGTTTACTAGCGGGAGCCCAAGAGACCCAGTACTTC.

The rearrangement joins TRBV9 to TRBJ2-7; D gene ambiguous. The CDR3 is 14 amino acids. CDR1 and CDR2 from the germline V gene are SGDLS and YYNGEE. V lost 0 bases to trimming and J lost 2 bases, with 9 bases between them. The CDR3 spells CASSVGAKAYEQYF. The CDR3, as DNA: TGTGCCAGCAGCGTAGGAGCTAAAGCCTACGAGCAGTACTTC.

The CDR3 bases are TGTGCCAGCAGCCAAATTAGCGGGAGGGCCTATACCGGGGAGCTGTTTTTT. Translated: CASSQISGRAYTGELFF. This chain links TRBV3-1 (or the pseudogene TRBV3-2) with TRBJ2-2; the match to TRBD2 covers 11 bases. After removal of 2 bases from V and 5 bases from J, the junction contained 7 bases not matched to a gene. The CDR3 length is 17 residues. Germline-derived CDR1 and CDR2 are LGHDT and YNNKEL (reference sequence).

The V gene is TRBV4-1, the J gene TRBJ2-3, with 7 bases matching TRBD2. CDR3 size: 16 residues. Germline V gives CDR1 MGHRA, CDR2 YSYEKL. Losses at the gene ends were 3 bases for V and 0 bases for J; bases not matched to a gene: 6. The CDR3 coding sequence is TGCGCCAGCAGCCAGGGGAGGGGCCCTAGCACAGATACGCAGTATTTT. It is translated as CASSQGRGPSTDTQYF.

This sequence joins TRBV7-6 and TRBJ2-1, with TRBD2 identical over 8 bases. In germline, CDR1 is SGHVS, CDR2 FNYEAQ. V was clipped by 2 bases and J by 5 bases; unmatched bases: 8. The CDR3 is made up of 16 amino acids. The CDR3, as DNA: TGTGCCAGCAGCTTATCGGGCGGGGGGCCCAACAATGAGCAGTTCTTC. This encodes CASSLSGGGPNNEQFF. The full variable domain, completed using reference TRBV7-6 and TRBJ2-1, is GAGVSQSPRYKVTKRGQDVALRCDPISGHVSLYWYRQALGQGPEFLTYFNYEAQQDKSGLPNDRFSAERPEGSISTLTIQRTEQRDSAMYRCASSLSGGGPNNEQFFGPGTRLTVL.

The CDR3 region is CASGGTEIYEQYF. CDR3 nucleotide sequence: TGTGCCAGCGGCGGGACAGAGATCTACGAGCAGTACTTC. The chain joins TRBV7-9 to TRBJ2-7; maybe TRBD1 (7 bases). Deletions cut 8 bases from V and 3 bases from J, with 14 bases between. In germline, CDR1 is SEHNR, CDR2 FQNEAQ (reference sequence). The CDR3 is made up of 13 amino acids. The full variable domain, with the rest looked up from reference TRBV7-9 and TRBJ2-7, is DTGVSQNPRHKITKRGQNVTFRCDPISEHNRLYWYRQTLGQGPEFLTYFQNEAQLEKSRLLSDRFSAERPKGSFSTLEIQRTEQGDSAMYLCASGGTEIYEQYFGPGTRLTVT.

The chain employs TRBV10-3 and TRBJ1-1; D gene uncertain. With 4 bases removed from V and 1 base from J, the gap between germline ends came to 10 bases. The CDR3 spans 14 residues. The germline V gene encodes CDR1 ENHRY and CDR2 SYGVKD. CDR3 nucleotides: TGTGCCATCAGTGCCCGGGGTACGAACACTGAAGCTTTCTTT. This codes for CAISARGTNTEAFF.

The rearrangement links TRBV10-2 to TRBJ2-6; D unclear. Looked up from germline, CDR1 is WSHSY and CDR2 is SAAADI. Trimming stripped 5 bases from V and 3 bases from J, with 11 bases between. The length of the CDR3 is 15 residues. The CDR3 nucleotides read TGCGCCAGCAGTATAGCCTGGAGTGGGGCCAACGTCCTGACTTTC. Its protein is CASSIAWSGANVLTF.

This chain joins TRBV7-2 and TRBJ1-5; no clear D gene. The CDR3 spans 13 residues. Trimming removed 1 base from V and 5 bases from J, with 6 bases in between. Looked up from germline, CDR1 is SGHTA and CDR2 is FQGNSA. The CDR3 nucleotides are TGTGCCAGCAGCTTAGTCGGGTATCAGCCCCAGCATTTT. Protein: CASSLVGYQPQHF.

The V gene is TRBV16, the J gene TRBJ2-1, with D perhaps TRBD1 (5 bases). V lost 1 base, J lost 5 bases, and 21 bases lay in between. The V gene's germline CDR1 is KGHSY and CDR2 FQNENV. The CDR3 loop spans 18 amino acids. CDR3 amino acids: CASSQLRQGKVKDNEQFF. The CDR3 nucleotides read TGTGCCAGCAGCCAATTGAGGCAGGGAAAGGTTAAGGACAATGAGCAGTTCTTC.

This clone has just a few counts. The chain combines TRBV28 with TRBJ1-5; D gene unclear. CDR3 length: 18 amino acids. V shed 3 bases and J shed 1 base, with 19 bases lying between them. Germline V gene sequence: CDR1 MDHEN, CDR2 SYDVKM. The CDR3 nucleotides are TGTGCCAGCAGTTTGAGGGAATGGTCAAAGTGGAGCAATCAGCCCCAGCATTTT. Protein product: CASSLREWSKWSNQPQHF.